Listed below are T cell receptor beta chains from one sample, sequenced in a study of cytotoxic CD8 clonotypes in ibrutinib-treated CLL. Clones were sequenced by immunoSEQ multiplex PCR, and TCRdb holds only the in-frame ones, with some missing. Of approximately 280,000 clones listed, 60% to 80% are singletons. The source was PBMCs, collected at disease progression, from a patient treated with ibrutinib. Every receptor here comes from a human donor with chronic lymphocytic leukemia. CDR3s include the opening cysteine and the closing phenylalanine or tryptophan. D genes are given only for firm matches. Size is stated for part of the rows, as once, few or many counts, or as a class when the clone is expanded.

j_call: TRBJ1-4; clone_size: .; d_call: .; v_call: TRBV28; cdr3_nt: TGTGCCAGCAGTCTCGGCGGAAAACTGTTTTTT; cdr3_aa: CASSLGGKLFF
j_call: TRBJ2-2; clone_size: .; d_call: TRBD2; v_call: TRBV11-3; cdr3_nt: TGTGCCAGCAGCGCGAGCCTAGCGGGCAGCGGGGTTTTT; cdr3_aa: CASSASLAGSGVF
j_call: TRBJ1-2; clone_size: once; d_call: .; v_call: TRBV5-1; cdr3_nt: TGCGCCAGCAGCCCGGGACTGCCTAACTATGGCTACACCTTC; cdr3_aa: CASSPGLPNYGYTF
j_call: TRBJ2-5; clone_size: once; d_call: .; v_call: TRBV25-1; cdr3_nt: TGTGCCAGCAGTGAGATTGGCTGGATGGGGGCGTATGAGACCCAGTACTTC; cdr3_aa: CASSEIGWMGAYETQYF
j_call: TRBJ2-7; clone_size: .; d_call: .; v_call: TRBV15; cdr3_nt: TGTGCCACCAGCAGAGATGTAGGGGACGAGCAGTACTTC; cdr3_aa: CATSRDVGDEQYF
j_call: TRBJ2-5; clone_size: .; d_call: .; v_call: TRBV28; cdr3_nt: TGTGCCAGCACTCCTTCACGGGGGACCCAGTACTTC; cdr3_aa: CASTPSRGTQYF
j_call: TRBJ2-7; clone_size: .; d_call: TRBD2; v_call: TRBV29-1; cdr3_nt: TGCAGCGCGGGACTAGGCTACGAGCAGTACTTC; cdr3_aa: CSAGLGYEQYF
j_call: TRBJ2-3; clone_size: .; d_call: .; v_call: TRBV10-3; cdr3_nt: TGTGCCATCAGTGAGTTTAGGGGTGTGCCGAGAGATACGCAGTATTTT; cdr3_aa: CAISEFRGVPRDTQYF
j_call: TRBJ2-7; clone_size: .; d_call: .; v_call: TRBV7-9; cdr3_nt: TGTGCCAGCAGCTCCCTCCTCTACGAGCAGTACTTC; cdr3_aa: CASSSLLYEQYF
j_call: TRBJ2-7; clone_size: .; d_call: .; v_call: TRBV10-3; cdr3_nt: TGTGCCATCAGTGAGGGTCGAATCCTCTATGAGCAGTACTTC; cdr3_aa: CAISEGRILYEQYF
j_call: TRBJ1-1; clone_size: .; d_call: TRBD1; v_call: TRBV5-1; cdr3_nt: TGCGCCAGCAGCCAGGGACAGGCGAACACTGAAGCTTTCTTT; cdr3_aa: CASSQGQANTEAFF
j_call: TRBJ1-2; clone_size: .; d_call: .; v_call: TRBV29-1; cdr3_nt: TGCAGCGTTGAAAAGGCGGGCAAGGGTATCTATGGCTACACCTTC; cdr3_aa: CSVEKAGKGIYGYTF
j_call: TRBJ1-2; clone_size: .; d_call: TRBD1; v_call: TRBV28; cdr3_nt: TGTGCCAGCAGTTTAAGTGGTCAGGGGGTTATCTATGGCTACACCTTC; cdr3_aa: CASSLSGQGVIYGYTF
j_call: TRBJ2-1; clone_size: few; d_call: .; v_call: TRBV11-3; cdr3_nt: TGTGCCAGCAGCCTCGACAGTCCACATGAGCAGTTCTTC; cdr3_aa: CASSLDSPHEQFF
j_call: TRBJ1-6; clone_size: .; d_call: TRBD1; v_call: TRBV7-2; cdr3_nt: TGTGCCAGCAGCCCCGAGGCAGGGGGTTCCTCCTATAATTCACCCCTCCACTTT; cdr3_aa: CASSPEAGGSSYNSPLHF
j_call: TRBJ2-1; clone_size: .; d_call: TRBD1; v_call: TRBV2; cdr3_nt: TGTGCCAGCAGTAGAACAGGGGGGAATGAGCAGTTCTTC; cdr3_aa: CASSRTGGNEQFF
j_call: TRBJ2-1; clone_size: .; d_call: .; v_call: TRBV5-1; cdr3_nt: TGCGCCAGCAGCTTGGCTATCCAGGGACGCTCCTACAATGAGCAGTTCTTC; cdr3_aa: CASSLAIQGRSYNEQFF
j_call: TRBJ1-5; clone_size: .; d_call: .; v_call: TRBV18; cdr3_nt: TGTGCCAGCTCACCAGGCCGAGGGAGCAATCAGCCCCAGCATTTT; cdr3_aa: CASSPGRGSNQPQHF
j_call: TRBJ2-7; clone_size: .; d_call: TRBD1; v_call: TRBV2; cdr3_nt: TGTGCCAGCAGGACCGGGACAGGGGTCTACGAGCAGTACTTC; cdr3_aa: CASRTGTGVYEQYF
j_call: TRBJ2-5; clone_size: .; d_call: .; v_call: TRBV7-2; cdr3_nt: TGTGCCAGCAGCTTGGGGGGACAGAAGAAAGAGACCCAGTACTTC; cdr3_aa: CASSLGGQKKETQYF
j_call: TRBJ1-2; clone_size: .; d_call: TRBD1; v_call: TRBV7-6; cdr3_nt: TGTGCCAGCAGCTTAGAGGACAGGGCCTCCGCTTATAACTATGGCTACACCTTC; cdr3_aa: CASSLEDRASAYNYGYTF
j_call: TRBJ1-2; clone_size: .; d_call: .; v_call: TRBV18; cdr3_nt: TGTGCCAGCTCACCTGTACCCGCTCAGGACTATGGCTACACCTTC; cdr3_aa: CASSPVPAQDYGYTF
j_call: TRBJ2-1; clone_size: few; d_call: .; v_call: TRBV6-5; cdr3_nt: TGTGCCAGCGGGCGGATCGGCAACAATGAGCAGTTCTTC; cdr3_aa: CASGRIGNNEQFF
j_call: TRBJ1-2; clone_size: few; d_call: TRBD1; v_call: TRBV6-4; cdr3_nt: TGTGCCAGCAGTGACGGGACAGCTTTTGGCTACACCTTC; cdr3_aa: CASSDGTAFGYTF
j_call: TRBJ2-2; clone_size: few; d_call: .; v_call: TRBV9; cdr3_nt: TGTGCCAGCAGCGTAAGTTCTGGGGTGAACACCGGGGAGCTGTTTTTT; cdr3_aa: CASSVSSGVNTGELFF
j_call: TRBJ2-5; clone_size: .; d_call: .; v_call: TRBV5-1; cdr3_nt: TGCGCCAGCAGCTACATTAGGGACGGTAAAGAGACCCAGTACTTC; cdr3_aa: CASSYIRDGKETQYF
j_call: TRBJ1-3; clone_size: .; d_call: .; v_call: TRBV6-5; cdr3_nt: TGTGCCAGCCAACAGTCATCTGGAAACACCATATATTTT; cdr3_aa: CASQQSSGNTIYF